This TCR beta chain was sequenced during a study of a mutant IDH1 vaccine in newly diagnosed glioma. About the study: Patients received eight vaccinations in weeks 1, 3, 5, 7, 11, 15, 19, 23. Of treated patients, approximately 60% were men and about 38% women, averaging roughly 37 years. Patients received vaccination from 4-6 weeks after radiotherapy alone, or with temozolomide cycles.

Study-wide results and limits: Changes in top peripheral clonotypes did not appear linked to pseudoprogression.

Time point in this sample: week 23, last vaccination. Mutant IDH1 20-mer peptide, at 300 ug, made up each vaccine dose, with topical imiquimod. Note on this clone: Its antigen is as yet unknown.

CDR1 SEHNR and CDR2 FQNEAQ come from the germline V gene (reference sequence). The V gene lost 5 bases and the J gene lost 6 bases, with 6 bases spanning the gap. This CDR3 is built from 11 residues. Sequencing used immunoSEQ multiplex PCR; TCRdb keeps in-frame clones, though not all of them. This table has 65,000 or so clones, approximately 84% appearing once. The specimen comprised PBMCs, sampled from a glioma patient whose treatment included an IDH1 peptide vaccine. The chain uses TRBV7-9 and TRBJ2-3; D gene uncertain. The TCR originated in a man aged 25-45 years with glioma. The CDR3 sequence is CASSPQDTQYF. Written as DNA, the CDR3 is TGTGCCAGCAGCCCACAGGATACGCAGTATTTT. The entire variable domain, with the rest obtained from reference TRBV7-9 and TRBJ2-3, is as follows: DTGVSQNPRHKITKRGQNVTFRCDPISEHNRLYWYRQTLGQGPEFLTYFQNEAQLEKSRLLSDRFSAERPKGSFSTLEIQRTEQGDSAMYLCASSPQDTQYFGPGTRLTVL.